This T cell receptor (beta chain) was recovered during a study of blood T cells in healthy people across ages. Study observations and caveats: Any changes in expanded clonotypes were possibly confounded, as donor CMV status remained unknown.

This clonotype showed up many times. Its antigen remains unidentified. CDR3 length equals 13 residues. Per the germline V gene, CDR1 is SGDLS and CDR2 is YYNGEE. Trimming took off 0 bases at V and 4 bases at J, with 7 bases between the two ends. A second about 7 to 11 cycle PCR used barcoded and J-beta primers. Via MiXCR, TCRdb re-called the 5' RACE reads, giving one row per CDR3 protein. The sample holds some 890,000 distinct CDR3 sequences, 29% seen once. This same sample was also part of a study on T cells of mothers and their children.

The rearrangement joins TRBV9 to TRBJ2-5; no clear D. Specimen: blood. This clonotype was obtained from a woman in her thirties or forties in good health. CDR3 amino acids: CASSVAFGETQYF. CDR3 bases: TGTGCCAGCAGCGTAGCCTTTGGAGAGACCCAGTACTTC.